Listed below are T cell receptor beta chains from one sample, sequenced in a study of blood T cell repertoires in COVID-19. Sequenced by immunoSEQ multiplex PCR; TCRdb stores in-frame clones only, minus some. This sample has 90,000 to 100,000 clones, with about 80% found just once. Sequenced sample: peripheral blood. These receptors were collected from a man between 70 and 80 years old with acute or convalescent COVID-19. CDR3s include the opening cysteine and the closing phenylalanine or tryptophan. D genes are given only for firm matches. Clone sizes are given selectively: once, few, many, or a class where the clone is expanded.

size: once
D: TRBD2
J: TRBJ2-5
V: TRBV4-1
DNA: TGCGCCAGCAGCCCCGGGACTAGCGGGAGCCTGTACCAAGAGACCCAGTACTTC
CDR3: CASSPGTSGSLYQETQYF

size: NA
D: TRBD2
J: TRBJ2-7
V: TRBV9
DNA: TGTGCCAGCAGCGTGGAGGCGGGAGGGAGCTCCTACGAGCAGTACTTC
CDR3: CASSVEAGGSSYEQYF

size: NA
D: TRBD2
J: TRBJ2-1
V: TRBV7-9
DNA: TGTGCCAGCAGCCCTAGCGGGAGGCCCGAGGAATGGCAGTTCTTC
CDR3: CASSPSGRPEEWQFF

size: NA
D: TRBD1
J: TRBJ1-5
V: TRBV18
DNA: TGTGCCAGCTCACCACCGAGGGGGACAGGGGGGGTGGACGTTCAGCCCCAGCATTTT
CDR3: CASSPPRGTGGVDVQPQHF

size: NA
D: TRBD1
J: TRBJ2-7
V: TRBV7-2
DNA: TGTGCCAGCAGCTTAAGGCAGGGGGAGTCCCAGCAGTACTTC
CDR3: CASSLRQGESQQYF

size: few
D: TRBD2
J: TRBJ2-5
V: TRBV12-3/TRBV12-4
DNA: TGTGCCAGTGGCGGGAGGGCCCAAGAGACCCAGTACTTC
CDR3: CASGGRAQETQYF

size: few
D: NA
J: TRBJ2-3
V: TRBV5-8
DNA: TGTGCCAGCAGCTTGGGTAGCGTGCCTGGTACAGATACGCAGTATTTT
CDR3: CASSLGSVPGTDTQYF

size: NA
D: TRBD1
J: TRBJ1-2
V: TRBV9
DNA: TGTGCCAGCAGCGTCCACTGGGACAGGGGGCGAGTCTATGGCTACACCTTC
CDR3: CASSVHWDRGRVYGYTF

size: NA
D: NA
J: TRBJ1-2
V: TRBV6-2/TRBV6-3
DNA: TGTGCCAGCAGTTACGAGTCGAAGGGGAGGATCAACTATGGCTACACCTTC
CDR3: CASSYESKGRINYGYTF

size: NA
D: NA
J: TRBJ2-7
V: TRBV18
DNA: TGTGCCAGCTCTCGCGTCCAGGCAGACTCCTACGAGCAGTACTTC
CDR3: CASSRVQADSYEQYF

size: NA
D: TRBD1
J: TRBJ2-5
V: TRBV24-1
DNA: TGTGCCACCAGCGACAGGGGTTATGAGACCCAGTACTTC
CDR3: CATSDRGYETQYF

size: NA
D: TRBD1
J: TRBJ1-1
V: TRBV13
DNA: TGTGCCAGCAGCTCCGCCCAGGGGGTAGCGAACACTGAAGCTTTCTTT
CDR3: CASSSAQGVANTEAFF

size: few
D: TRBD1
J: TRBJ1-1
V: TRBV3-1/TRBV3-2
DNA: TGTGCCAGCAGCTTTTGGACAGGGGGGAACACTGAAGCTTTCTTT
CDR3: CASSFWTGGNTEAFF

size: NA
D: NA
J: TRBJ2-2
V: TRBV6-2/TRBV6-3
DNA: TGTGCCAGCAGTTACCCAGAGAACACCGGGGAGCTGTTTTTT
CDR3: CASSYPENTGELFF

size: NA
D: TRBD1
J: TRBJ1-2
V: TRBV7-2
DNA: TGTGCCAGCAGCTACGGGACAGGGGGAGGCTACACCTTC
CDR3: CASSYGTGGGYTF

size: few
D: NA
J: TRBJ2-7
V: TRBV5-1
DNA: TGCGCCAGCAGCGCCCCAACCAGGCTAAGCGAGCAGTACTTC
CDR3: CASSAPTRLSEQYF

size: NA
D: NA
J: TRBJ1-2
V: TRBV5-1
DNA: TGCGCCAGCAGCGGAGACAGTAACTATGGCTACACCTTC
CDR3: CASSGDSNYGYTF